A single sample is the source of the 7 T cell receptor beta chains below, sequenced in a study of CD8 T cells in Susac syndrome (dated by TCRdb to the late 2010s). The library was obtained by the immunoSEQ multiplex PCR assay. RNA was extracted using the RNeasy kit, and about 0.5 to 1 microgram was reverse transcribed with random hexamers. TCRdb reran the public reads through fastp at Q25 and MiXCR, keeping productive beta chains. All rows with the same CDR3 protein become a single entry with the most common DNA and genes. The sample data list 200,000 or so distinct CDR3 sequences, and 90% to 95% of these were observed just once. Of the sample, approximately 0.093% falls within the top ten clones. Sequenced: CD4+ T cells from PBMCs. These TCRs come from a human donor with multiple sclerosis.

V gene TRBV5-1 combines with J gene TRBJ2-7; 7 nucleotides align to TRBD1. The CDR3 contains 15 residues. Germline assignment: CDR1 SGHRS and CDR2 YFSETQ. J was trimmed by 2 bases and V by 6 bases; bases with no gene match: 11. The CDR3: CASTHQGVETYEQYF. CDR3 bases: TGCGCCAGCACCCACCAGGGGGTGGAAACCTACGAGCAGTACTTC.

The chain employs TRBV7-2 and TRBJ1-1; the D is unclear. Germline CDR1 is SGHTA and CDR2 is FQGNSA. Deletions cut 4 bases from V and 1 base from J, with 10 bases between. This CDR3 has 14 residues. CDR3 loop: CASSYWTANTEAFF. CDR3 DNA: TGTGCCAGCAGCTATTGGACGGCGAACACTGAAGCTTTCTTT.

CDR3 bases: TGTGCCAGCAGCGTGGGGGGGCCCTACAATGAGCAGTTCTTC. It translates to CASSVGGPYNEQFF. The V and J genes are TRBV9 and TRBJ2-1, with D perhaps TRBD2 (7 bases). The V gene's germline CDR1 is SGDLS and CDR2 YYNGEE. V shed 2 bases and J shed 2 bases, with 8 bases lying between them. The CDR3 runs 14 residues.

The chain carries TRBV30 and TRBJ1-1, with a tentative D call TRBD1 (5 bases). The CDR3 loop spans 15 amino acids. V was pared by 4 bases and J by 6 bases, with 21 bases between. The germline V gene has CDR1 GTSNPN and CDR2 SVGIG (reference sequence). Here the CDR3 reads CAWIRRGRGEAEAFF. CDR3 in DNA: TGTGCCTGGATCCGGCGGGGCCGGGGGGAAGCTGAAGCTTTCTTT.

V and J are TRBV29-1 and TRBJ1-2; D is unresolved. The CDR3 sequence is 15 residues long. Per the germline V gene, CDR1 is SQVTM and CDR2 is ANQGSEA. V lost 6 bases and J lost 3, with 20 bases in between. The chain's CDR3 is CSVRDTRAFYYGYTF. As DNA, the CDR3 is TGCAGCGTCCGCGACACGAGGGCGTTTTACTATGGCTACACCTTC.

The genes are TRBV3-1 and TRBJ2-7; D not certain. Per germline, CDR1 LGHDT and CDR2 YNNKEL (reference sequence). This CDR3 has 15 residues. V was trimmed by 0 bases and J by 2 bases, leaving 11 bases between them. The CDR3 region has the DNA TGTGCCAGCAGCCAAGAGGCAGGCTCGCCCTACGAGCAGTACTTC. It translates to CASSQEAGSPYEQYF.

The rearrangement links TRBV12-5 to TRBJ2-5; D is possibly TRBD1 (7 bases). Per germline, CDR1 LGHNT and CDR2 FRNRAP. Trimming left V 5 bases short and J 6 bases short, with 16 bases between. CDR3 size: 14 residues. The CDR3 bases are TGTGCTAGTGGTCCAACAGGGGCGGGGAAGACCCAGTACTTC. Encoded protein: CASGPTGAGKTQYF.